This TCR beta chain comes out of a study of regulatory T cells in long-lasting Graves disease. The time point: newly diagnosed GD, antithyroid drugs for less than 3 months. Construction of the TCR library relied on RNA isolated from PBMCs. Germline V gives CDR1 SGHDT, CDR2 YYEEEE. This CDR3 is built from 13 residues. iRepertoire HTBI primers and Arm-PCR of CDR3 regions built TCR beta libraries. Each CDR3 protein gets one entry after TCRdb re-called the multiplex PCR reads with MiXCR. This table holds 500,000 or so distinct CDR3 sequences, around 15% found once. With regard to this clonotype: This clone may be a read error of a much larger clone one base away.

These sequences were also reported in another study, on T cells in Graves' hyperthyroidism and ophthalmopathy.

The sample here was peripheral blood mononuclear cells (PBMCs), taken at new diagnosis, from a patient treated with antithyroid drugs. This TCR was recovered from a man aged 35-49 years with Graves disease. The gene calls are TRBV5-6 and TRBJ1-2; 9 bases match TRBD1. CDR3 sequence reads: CAGSNRQGVGYTF. CDR3 in DNA: TGTGCCGGCAGCAACCGACAGGGGGTTGGCTACACCTTC.